The 31 T cell receptor beta chains listed next were all sequenced from one sample in a study of cytomegalovirus exposure and HLA in healthy donors. Both 60 Vbeta primers and 13 Jbeta primers went into the PCR. Measured with immunoSEQ multiplex PCR; TCRdb has only the in-frame clones, and not every one. The table lists some 150,000 clones, 75% to 85% of them singletons, with around 5% in the top ten. The sequenced material came from PBMCs. The receptors stem from a man aged 30 to 39 in good health and CMV-seronegative.

J is TRBJ2-3 and V is TRBV6-5; D remains ambiguous. Trimming removed 2 bases from V and 6 bases from J, with 12 bases in between. The CDR3 consists of 14 residues. Germline V gene lookup returns CDR1 MNHEY and CDR2 SVGAGI. The chain's CDR3 is CASSYDLVEDTQYF. CDR3 nucleotide sequence: TGTGCCAGCAGTTACGATCTGGTTGAGGATACGCAGTATTTT.

This clone was detected only a few times. The chain couples TRBV5-6 to TRBJ2-5; TRBD2 aligns across 12 bases. Germline trimming cut 3 bases from V and 1 base from J; bases unmatched to any gene: 10. CDR1 SGHDT and CDR2 YYEEEE come from the germline V gene. The CDR3 has 18 amino acids. In nucleotides, the CDR3 is TGTGCCAGCAGCTCTTCAACTAGCGGGGGGACTCTCCAAGAGACCCAGTACTTC. Translated: CASSSSTSGGTLQETQYF. Based on the CDR3 plus reference TRBV5-6 and TRBJ2-5, the full variable domain is DAGVTQSPTHLIKTRGQQVTLRCSPKSGHDTVSWYQQALGQGPQFIFQYYEEEERQRGNFPDRFSGHQFPNYSSELNVNALLLGDSALYLCASSSSTSGGTLQETQYFGPGTRLLVL.

V usage is TRBV11-2 and J usage is TRBJ1-2; the D gene is possibly TRBD1 (5 bases). CDR1 and CDR2 (germline): SGHAT, FQNNGV. The CDR3 spans 17 residues. The V end was cut by 4 bases, the J end by 2 bases, with 20 bases between. DNA of the CDR3: TGTGCCAGCAGCTCGATCGCCCTCTCGACAGTGAACTATGGCTACACCTTC. Translated, it gives CASSSIALSTVNYGYTF.

As DNA, the CDR3 is TGTGCCAGCAGTCGGGGAAGCAATCAGCCCCAGCATTTT. It encodes CASSRGSNQPQHF. The chain carries TRBV2 and TRBJ1-5; D not certain. V shed 5 bases and J shed 1 base, with 6 bases lying between them. Germline V gives CDR1 SNHLY, CDR2 FYNNEI. CDR3 size: 13 residues.

The chain combines TRBV7-9 with TRBJ2-7; 12 bases match TRBD2. Germline V lookup: CDR1 SEHNR, CDR2 FQNEAQ (reference sequence). The CDR3 runs to 15 residues. Trimming at V came to 5 bases and at J to 5 bases, leaving 7 bases not matched to a gene. The CDR3 bases are TGTGCCAGCAGCATACTAGCGGGAGGAGAAGACGAGCAGTACTTC. This sequence encodes CASSILAGGEDEQYF.

This clone was found a few times. The chain uses TRBV11-2 and TRBJ1-2; 7 bases agree with TRBD1. The CDR3 runs to 16 residues. V lost 5 bases to trimming and J lost 5 bases; unmatched junction nucleotides: 14. In germline, CDR1 is SGHAT, CDR2 FQNNGV. Here the CDR3 reads CASSEGVGTVGYGYTF. CDR3 nucleotides: TGTGCCAGCAGCGAAGGAGTTGGGACAGTAGGATATGGCTACACCTTC. Using reference TRBV11-2 and TRBJ1-2 for the parts outside the CDR3, the full variable domain is EAGVAQSPRYKIIEKRQSVAFWCNPISGHATLYWYQQILGQGPKLLIQFQNNGVVDDSQLPKDRFSAERLKGVDSTLKIQPAKLEDSAVYLCASSEGVGTVGYGYTFGSGTRLTVV.

This chain uses TRBV15 with TRBJ1-6; 8 bases align to TRBD1. After removal of 0 bases from V and 9 bases from J, the junction contained 7 bases not matched to a gene. The germline gives CDR1 LNHNV, CDR2 YYDKDF (reference sequence). The CDR3 consists of 16 residues. The chain's CDR3 is CATSREGTGTGSPLHF. CDR3 nucleotides: TGTGCCACCAGCAGAGAAGGGACAGGCACGGGTTCACCCCTCCACTTT.

V gene TRBV27 combines with J gene TRBJ2-1, with TRBD2 identical over 8 bases. Germline V lookup: CDR1 MNHEY, CDR2 SMNVEV (reference sequence). Trimming at V came to 3 bases and at J to 3 bases, leaving 4 bases not matched to a gene. CDR3 length equals 15 residues. Here the CDR3 DNA reads TGTGCCAGCAGTTTGAGCGGGAGATACTACAATGAGCAGTTCTTC. As protein: CASSLSGRYYNEQFF.

The V gene is TRBV5-1, the J gene TRBJ2-2; D possibly corresponds to TRBD2 (6 bases). Per germline, CDR1 SGHRS and CDR2 YFSETQ. The CDR3 contains 17 residues. Trimming took 1 base from V and 6 from J, leaving 19 bases between them. The CDR3 loop is CASSLPGVQRRAGELFF. DNA for the CDR3: TGCGCCAGCAGCTTGCCCGGGGTACAGCGGAGGGCCGGGGAGCTGTTTTTT. Together with reference TRBV5-1 and TRBJ2-2, the CDR3 gives the full variable domain: KAGVTQTPRYLIKTRGQQVTLSCSPISGHRSVSWYQQTPGQGLQFLFEYFSETQRNKGNFPGRFSGRQFSNSRSEMNVSTLELGDSALYLCASSLPGVQRRAGELFFGEGSRLTVL.

This chain links TRBV5-6 with TRBJ1-1, with 7 bases that match TRBD1. The CDR3 loop spans 14 amino acids. Germline V CDR1 and CDR2: SGHDT, YYEEEE. With 4 bases clipped from V and 6 bases from J, the junction kept 9 bases outside the gene matches. CDR3 sequence reads: CASSLGTATSEAFF. In DNA, the CDR3 is TGTGCCAGCAGCCTTGGGACAGCCACATCTGAAGCTTTCTTT.

The chain links TRBV15 to TRBJ2-2; weak D call: TRBD1 (5 bases). Looked up from germline, CDR1 is LNHNV and CDR2 is YYDKDF (reference sequence). This CDR3 has 13 residues. V was clipped by 5 bases and J by 3 bases, with 7 bases between them. In DNA, the CDR3 is TGTGCCACCAGCGGGGCCGACACCGGGGAGCTGTTTTTT. Translating gives CATSGADTGELFF.

The rearrangement joins TRBV7-3 to TRBJ2-3, with 7 bases aligning to TRBD1. CDR1 SGHTA and CDR2 FQGTGA come from the germline V gene. The V and J ends lost 5 bases and 3 bases, in that order; junction bases with no gene match: 8. The CDR3 is 15 amino acids. The CDR3 sequence is CASSPTGVGTDTQYF. The CDR3 DNA reads as TGTGCCAGCAGCCCCACAGGGGTGGGAACAGATACGCAGTATTTT.

This rearrangement joins TRBV27 to TRBJ2-4; 10 nucleotides agree with TRBD1. Per germline, CDR1 MNHEY and CDR2 SMNVEV (reference sequence). The CDR3 is 17 residues long. The junction had 9 bases not matched to a gene; V was cut back by 4 bases and J by 3 bases. CDR3: CASSSRRGTGDKNIQYF. DNA for the CDR3: TGTGCCAGCAGTTCAAGGCGCGGGACAGGGGACAAAAACATTCAGTACTTC.

This chain links TRBV18 with TRBJ1-3; D gene uncertain. V gave up 5 bases and J gave up 2 bases, with 4 bases separating them. CDR3 length: 12 amino acids. In germline, CDR1 is KGHSH, CDR2 LQKENI. Here the CDR3 reads CASSEAGNTIYF. In nucleotides, the CDR3 is TGTGCCAGCTCAGAGGCTGGAAACACCATATATTTT.

This chain connects TRBV6-5 to TRBJ1-5, with D perhaps TRBD1 (6 bases). Trimming left V 6 bases short and J 0 bases short, with 12 bases between. The germline gives CDR1 MNHEY, CDR2 SVGAGI. CDR3 size: 15 residues. In nucleotides, the CDR3 is TGTGCCAGCAGCCGGGACATCACTAGCAATCAGCCCCAGCATTTT. It encodes CASSRDITSNQPQHF.

A single count supports this clone. The chain is built from TRBV10-1 and TRBJ1-6; 8 bases line up with TRBD1. Germline CDR1 reads WNHNN; CDR2 reads SYGVQD (reference sequence). The CDR3 extends over 14 amino acids. Trimming at V came to 6 bases and at J to 10 bases, leaving 8 bases not matched to a gene. CDR3 DNA sequence: TGCGCCAGCAGCGTGGACAGGGTGGGATCACCCCTCCACTTT. Its protein product is CASSVDRVGSPLHF.

The CDR3 nucleotides are TGTGCCAGCAGCTTGGCCGACAGGGGGCGAACCAAAGAGACCCAGTACTTC. This gives the protein CASSLADRGRTKETQYF. The V call is TRBV5-6, the J call TRBJ2-5; 10 bases fit TRBD1. After removal of 0 bases from V and 3 bases from J, the junction contained 8 bases not matched to a gene. The CDR3 spans 17 residues. The V gene's germline CDR1 is SGHDT and CDR2 YYEEEE.

J is TRBJ1-1 and V is TRBV16; D is perhaps TRBD1 (5 bases). This CDR3 is built from 15 residues. Germline-derived CDR1 and CDR2 are KGHSY and FQNENV. V was clipped by 4 bases and J by 0 bases, with 12 bases between them. CDR3 in amino acids: CASSPLRGLNTEAFF. The CDR3 DNA reads TGTGCCAGCAGCCCGTTACGGGGGTTGAACACTGAAGCTTTCTTT.

The genes are TRBV27 and TRBJ2-3; 12 bases match TRBD2. Germline V lookup: CDR1 MNHEY, CDR2 SMNVEV (reference sequence). The CDR3 is made up of 16 amino acids. The V gene end was trimmed by 2 bases and the J gene end by 4 bases; junction bases not matched to a gene: 4. Here the CDR3 DNA reads TGTGCCAGCAGTTTACTAGCGGGAGGGCCCGCAGATACGCAGTATTTT. This codes for CASSLLAGGPADTQYF.

This clone was observed once. The chain carries TRBV2 and TRBJ2-5; D perhaps matches TRBD2 (6 bases). V was cut by 3 bases and J by 11 bases, with 19 bases left in between. This CDR3 is built from 14 residues. CDR1 is SNHLY and CDR2 is FYNNEI in the germline V gene. CDR3 sequence: CASSETVVPGEQYF. The CDR3 region has the DNA TGTGCCAGCAGTGAGACAGTCGTACCGGGGGAGCAGTACTTC.

The chain uses TRBV5-4 and TRBJ1-1; 9 bases line up with TRBD1. The CDR3 is made up of 13 amino acids. The V gene's germline CDR1 is SGHNT and CDR2 YYREEE (reference sequence). The V segment lost 0 bases and the J segment 7 bases; nucleotides outside the gene matches: 1. CDR3: CASSLGDRDEAFF. In DNA form, the CDR3 reads TGTGCCAGCAGCTTGGGGGACAGGGATGAAGCTTTCTTT.

In DNA form, the CDR3 reads TGTGCCTGGAGTCCCTACAGGGGTAGGAGAAACACCATATATTTT. Encoded protein: CAWSPYRGRRNTIYF. The chain couples TRBV30 to TRBJ1-3; 7 bases agree with TRBD1. Trimming took 2 bases from V and 5 from J; bases not matched to a gene: 9. Germline V gene sequence: CDR1 GTSNPN, CDR2 SVGIG (reference sequence). This CDR3 contains 15 residues.

The rearrangement uses TRBV9 and TRBJ2-7; D perhaps matches TRBD2 (5 bases). Per germline, CDR1 SGDLS and CDR2 YYNGEE. CDR3 size: 13 residues. The V end was cut by 4 bases, the J end by 6 bases, with 14 bases between. CDR3 protein: CASSQLEVGEQYF. In DNA form, the CDR3 reads TGTGCCAGCAGCCAACTAGAAGTGGGCGAGCAGTACTTC.

The CDR3 loop is CASSLRGPYGYTF. As DNA, the CDR3 is TGTGCCAGCAGTTTAAGAGGGCCCTATGGCTACACCTTC. The chain uses TRBV28 and TRBJ1-2; D uncertain. Germline CDR1 reads MDHEN; CDR2 reads SYDVKM. V dropped 2 bases and J dropped 4 bases, with 8 bases sitting between them. This CDR3 is 13 amino acids long.

The chain couples TRBV27 to TRBJ1-5; possibly TRBD1 for D (6 bases). Germline V lookup: CDR1 MNHEY, CDR2 SMNVEV (reference sequence). The length of the CDR3 is 14 residues. Trimming removed 6 bases from V and 5 bases from J, with 14 bases in between. The DNA of the CDR3 is TGTGCCAGCAGCCTGGGGGCAGGGGATCAGCCCCAGCATTTT. It encodes CASSLGAGDQPQHF.

This clone showed up just a few times. The DNA for the CDR3 is TGTGCCAGCAGCACGGGACTAGCGGACGAGCAGTACTTC. It codes for CASSTGLADEQYF. The V and J genes are TRBV5-6 and TRBJ2-7, with 11 bases fitting TRBD2. CDR3 length: 13 residues. Germline-derived CDR1 and CDR2 are SGHDT and YYEEEE. With 4 bases clipped from V and 5 bases from J, the junction kept 2 bases outside the gene matches.

The chain is built from TRBV7-2 and TRBJ1-2, with D possibly being TRBD1 (5 bases). Germline V gene lookup returns CDR1 SGHTA and CDR2 FQGNSA. V shed 4 bases and J shed 7 bases, with 13 bases lying between them. The CDR3 loop spans 13 amino acids. CDR3 sequence reads: CASSSSTDGGYTF. The CDR3 DNA sequence: TGTGCCAGCAGCTCCTCGACAGACGGTGGCTACACCTTC.

This clone was seen a handful of times. This chain joins TRBV6-1 and TRBJ1-5, with D unclear. V lost 5 bases to trimming and J lost 7 bases, with 12 bases between them. Germline V lookup: CDR1 MNHNS, CDR2 SASEGT. This CDR3 has 13 amino acids. CDR3 sequence reads: CASSNGLDQPQHF. The CDR3 DNA follows: TGTGCCAGCAGTAATGGACTGGACCAGCCCCAGCATTTT.

The V gene is TRBV13, the J gene TRBJ2-3; 13 nucleotides match TRBD2. The V gene end was trimmed by 4 bases and the J gene end by 6 bases; junction bases not matched to a gene: 4. Per germline, CDR1 PRHDT and CDR2 FYEKMQ (reference sequence). The CDR3 loop spans 15 amino acids. The CDR3: CASSWGLAGTDTQYF. The CDR3 DNA sequence: TGTGCCAGCAGCTGGGGACTAGCGGGAACTGATACGCAGTATTTT.

This clone was seen only a few times. V is TRBV7-2 and J is TRBJ2-7; 9 bases align to TRBD1. Germline V gene data show CDR1 as SGHTA and CDR2 as FQGNSA. Trimming removed 3 bases from V and 3 bases from J; junction bases left unmatched: 3. This CDR3 is 14 amino acids long. CDR3 DNA sequence: TGTGCCAGCAGCTTCCAGACAGGGGGCTACGAGCAGTACTTC. Its translation: CASSFQTGGYEQYF.

The V call is TRBV11-1, the J call TRBJ2-2, with 7 bases that match TRBD1. CDR1 and CDR2 from the germline V gene are SGHAT and FQDESV (reference sequence). The CDR3 has 15 amino acids. V was pared by 6 bases and J by 0 bases, with 4 bases of the junction left unmatched. DNA for the CDR3: TGTGCCAGCAGTTACAGGGGAACGAACACCGGGGAGCTGTTTTTT. The encoded protein is CASSYRGTNTGELFF. Complete variable domain (other parts from reference TRBV11-1 and TRBJ2-2): EAEVAQSPRYKITEKSQAVAFWCDPISGHATLYWYRQILGQGPELLVQFQDESVVDDSQLPKDRFSAERLKGVDSTLKIQPAELGDSAMYLCASSYRGTNTGELFFGEGSRLTVL.